Presented here are 9 T cell receptor beta chains from one specimen sequenced in a study of blood T cell repertoires in COVID-19. TCRdb's table, derived via immunoSEQ multiplex PCR, lists solely in-frame clones and lacks some. The sample carries about 140,000 clones, less than 85% recorded once. Sequences were obtained from peripheral blood. The receptor source for this set is a woman older than 75 in a cohort sampled during active or convalescent COVID-19.

The rearrangement uses TRBV3-1 (or the pseudogene TRBV3-2) and TRBJ2-3, with 12 bases identical to TRBD2. Germline lookup yields CDR1 LGHDT and CDR2 YNNKEL (reference sequence). The CDR3 totals 15 residues. Germline trimming cut 5 bases from V and 0 bases from J; bases unmatched to any gene: 0. This chain's CDR3 is CASSGTSGSTDTQYF. CDR3 coding DNA: TGTGCCAGCAGCGGGACTAGCGGGAGCACAGATACGCAGTATTTT.

This chain connects TRBV24-1 to TRBJ2-5, with TRBD1 matching over 8 bases. The J segment lost 5 bases and the V segment lost 7 bases, leaving 11 bases of the junction unmatched. Germline CDR1 and CDR2: KGHDR and SFDVKD. This CDR3 has 15 amino acids. The DNA for the CDR3 is TGTGCCACCAGCGCCCCGGGACAGGCGATGGAGACCCAGTACTTC. This gives the protein CATSAPGQAMETQYF.

The chain carries TRBV3-1 (or the pseudogene TRBV3-2) and TRBJ2-3, with D possibly matching TRBD1 (6 bases). The CDR3 is 17 amino acids. The germline gives CDR1 LGHDT, CDR2 YNNKEL (reference sequence). The germline V and J ends were trimmed by 0 bases and 4 bases, with 17 bases remaining between them. As DNA, the CDR3 is TGTGCCAGCAGCCAAGACTATCTAGGGGGTGTTGCAGATACGCAGTATTTT. Amino acid sequence: CASSQDYLGGVADTQYF.

This chain connects TRBV7-8 to TRBJ2-5; tentatively, D is TRBD1 (5 bases). The CDR3 runs to 17 residues. Germline loops: CDR1 SGHVS, CDR2 FQNEAQ. Trimming took 3 bases from V and 3 from J, leaving 20 bases between them. The DNA for the CDR3 is TGTGCCAGCAGCTTCCGACGCCTTTCAGGGTTAAAAGAGACCCAGTACTTC. Translating it yields CASSFRRLSGLKETQYF.

V is TRBV3-1 (or the pseudogene TRBV3-2) and J is TRBJ1-2; 8 bases line up with TRBD1. This CDR3 has 13 residues. With V trimmed by 8 bases and J by 7 bases, 9 bases remained unmatched. Germline V CDR1 and CDR2: LGHDT, YNNKEL (reference sequence). The CDR3 protein is CASQAAGGSGYTF. CDR3 in DNA: TGTGCCAGCCAAGCGGCAGGGGGCAGTGGCTACACCTTC.

The rearrangement links TRBV7-9 to TRBJ1-1; D may be TRBD1 (5 bases). V shed 7 bases and J shed 1 base, with 13 bases lying between them. CDR3 length equals 14 residues. The V gene's germline CDR1 is SEHNR and CDR2 FQNEAQ (reference sequence). In DNA, the CDR3 is TGTGCCAGCAACCTACGGGGGGGGAACACTGAAGCTTTCTTT. Protein product: CASNLRGGNTEAFF. The full variable domain, completed using reference TRBV7-9 and TRBJ1-1, is DTGVSQNPRHKITKRGQNVTFRCDPISEHNRLYWYRQTLGQGPEFLTYFQNEAQLEKSRLLSDRFSAERPKGSFSTLEIQRTEQGDSAMYLCASNLRGGNTEAFFGQGTRLTVV.

Points on this clone: At the DNA level, this CDR3 is encoded by other sequences in the same sample as well. The chain is built from TRBV7-2 and TRBJ1-1, with D tentatively TRBD1 (6 bases). V dropped 5 bases and J dropped 1 base, with 17 bases sitting between them. The CDR3 loop spans 16 amino acids. The germline V gene has CDR1 SGHTA and CDR2 FQGNSA. The CDR3 here is CASSPSRGRGNTEAFF. The CDR3 DNA is TGTGCCAGCAGCCCGTCCAGGGGCAGGGGGAACACTGAAGCTTTCTTT.

V and J are TRBV6-5 and TRBJ2-5; TRBD1 might be the D (6 bases). V was cut by 6 bases and J by 2 bases, with 10 bases left in between. Germline loops: CDR1 MNHEY, CDR2 SVGAGI. The length of the CDR3 is 13 residues. The CDR3 loop reads CASRKQGQETQYF. The DNA of the CDR3 is TGTGCCAGCAGAAAACAGGGTCAAGAGACCCAGTACTTC.

The chain has TRBV18 and TRBJ2-1; TRBD2 agrees at 8 bases. V was pared by 3 bases and J by 0 bases, with 16 bases of the junction left unmatched. The germline V gene has CDR1 KGHSH and CDR2 LQKENI. The CDR3 is 20 residues long. The CDR3: CASSPPASGRSWSSYNEQFF. The DNA for the CDR3 is TGTGCCAGCTCACCGCCGGCTAGCGGGCGTTCCTGGAGCTCCTACAATGAGCAGTTCTTC.